This TCR beta chain was sequenced in a study of shared clonotypes between healthy human individuals. Details on this clone: Its cognate antigen is unknown.

Whole-study findings and limits: Among non-shared clonotypes, generation probabilities were lower than among those shared by all four donors. In general, naive subsets displayed greater estimated richness than memory subsets did. Sorted-subset sequencing was shown by rarefaction to be incomplete despite large depth.

None of the donors, who were healthy HIV-negative adults, had recently had acute infections or vaccinations. The protocol was immunoSEQ multiplex PCR, while the TCRdb copy is restricted to in-frame clones and leaves out a portion. The repertoire has 2,500,000 or so clones, roughly 92% of them found once; the top ten carry about 0.36%. This receptor was obtained from a young man in good health. Some clones in this sample may be carry-over from other donors' samples. The sample comprised naive CD4+ T cells from PBMCs. Subset of the sample: CD45RA+ positively selected.

Here the CDR3 DNA reads TGTGCCAGTAGACGCCCCTTAGGGAAGAGAGGACAGGCTTGGCTCTCTGGCTACACCTTC. It codes for CASRRPLGKRGQAWLSGYTF. The chain joins TRBV19 to TRBJ1-2; 7 positions match TRBD1. The germline V gene has CDR1 LNHDA and CDR2 SQIVND (reference sequence). CDR3 length equals 20 residues. J gave up 7 bases and V 6 bases, and 29 bases lay outside the gene matches.